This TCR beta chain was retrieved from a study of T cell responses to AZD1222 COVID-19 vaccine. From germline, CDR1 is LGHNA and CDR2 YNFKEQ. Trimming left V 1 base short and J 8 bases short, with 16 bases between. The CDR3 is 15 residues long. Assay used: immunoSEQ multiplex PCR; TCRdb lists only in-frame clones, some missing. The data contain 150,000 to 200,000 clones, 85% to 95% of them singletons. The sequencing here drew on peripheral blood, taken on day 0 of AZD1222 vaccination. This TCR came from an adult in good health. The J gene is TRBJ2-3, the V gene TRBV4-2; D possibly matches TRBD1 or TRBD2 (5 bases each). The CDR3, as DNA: TGTGCCAGCAGCCAAGCCGAGGGGTCGAGCGGTACGCAGTATTTT. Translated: CASSQAEGSSGTQYF.